This entry lists 29 T cell receptor beta chains sequenced from one sample in a study of early T cells in non-severe SARS-CoV-2 infection. TCRdb fed the 5' RACE reads into MiXCR, producing one record per CDR3 protein. The sample includes about 80,000 distinct CDR3 sequences, around 12% of them seen just once. The sequencing here drew on whole blood, taken at baseline. The receptors shown here come from an adult who was a healthcare worker with PCR-confirmed SARS-CoV-2 infection or an uninfected control (not recorded which). The donor label of this sample is uncertain.

This clonotype was found a few times. The rearrangement joins TRBV20-1 to TRBJ1-2; D possibly corresponds to TRBD1 (6 bases). Germline CDR1 and CDR2: DFQATT and SNEGSKA (reference sequence). Deletions cut 3 bases from V and 6 bases from J, with 23 bases between. CDR3 length equals 16 residues. The CDR3 nucleotides are TGCAGTGCTAGTCCACGGGACACTCCACGGGCTGATGGCTACACCTTC. This gives the protein CSASPRDTPRADGYTF.

This clonotype was counted ten times or more. The V gene is TRBV5-1, the J gene TRBJ1-1; D is unclear. V dropped 0 bases and J dropped 5 bases, with 11 bases sitting between them. This CDR3 is 14 amino acids long. Germline CDR1 reads SGHRS; CDR2 reads YFSETQ. The CDR3 DNA reads TGCGCCAGCAGCTTGGAAGGAATCGTGACTGAAGCTTTCTTT. Translated: CASSLEGIVTEAFF.

V usage is TRBV2 and J usage is TRBJ2-5, with TRBD2 identical over 9 bases. Germline V CDR1 and CDR2: SNHLY, FYNNEI. V lost 3 bases to trimming and J lost 2 bases; unmatched junction nucleotides: 7. The CDR3 has 16 amino acids. The DNA of the CDR3 is TGTGCCAGCAGTGAGATCGCGACTAGCGGTCAAGAGACCCAGTACTTC. This gives the protein CASSEIATSGQETQYF.

This clonotype was detected ten times or more. The chain uses TRBV4-1 and TRBJ2-6, with D tentatively TRBD1 or TRBD2 (7 bases each). The CDR3 has 18 amino acids. Germline values: CDR1 MGHRA, CDR2 YSYEKL. With 1 base removed from V and 2 bases from J, the gap between germline ends came to 15 bases. CDR3: CASSQAPSGGAGANVLTF. In DNA form, the CDR3 reads TGCGCCAGCAGCCAAGCTCCTTCAGGGGGGGCTGGGGCCAACGTCCTGACTTTC.

This clonotype appeared a few times. The chain links TRBV6-5 to TRBJ2-7, with 8 bases lining up with TRBD1. Looked up from germline, CDR1 is MNHEY and CDR2 is SVGAGI. Trimming removed 5 bases from V and 3 bases from J; junction bases left unmatched: 3. This CDR3 is 13 amino acids long. CDR3 nucleotide sequence: TGTGCCAGCAGTAAACAGGGGGTCTACGAGCAGTACTTC. It translates to CASSKQGVYEQYF.

V is TRBV12-3 or TRBV12-4 and J is TRBJ2-1; no clear D gene. V was cut by 6 bases and J by 9 bases, with 12 bases left in between. There are 12 residues in the CDR3. The CDR3 DNA follows: TGTGCCAGCAGCCCAGTATGGGGTGAGCAGTTCTTC. It codes for CASSPVWGEQFF.

DNA of the CDR3: TGCAGTGCTAGAGATGGGACTGCCACAGATACGCAGTATTTT. Residues: CSARDGTATDTQYF. J is TRBJ2-3 and V is TRBV20-1, with a weak D call TRBD2 (6 bases). Germline values: CDR1 DFQATT, CDR2 SNEGSKA (reference sequence). The CDR3 runs 14 residues. Trimming left V 0 bases short and J 2 bases short, with 9 bases between.

This clonotype was counted a few times. This chain connects TRBV4-1 to TRBJ2-1, with 9 bases fitting TRBD2. Germline V gene sequence: CDR1 MGHRA, CDR2 YSYEKL. J lost 7 bases, V lost 4 bases, and 17 bases had no gene match. The CDR3 has 18 amino acids. The CDR3 DNA reads as TGCGCCAGCAGCCGCCTGATCGTTAGCGGGAGAGCAGGGAATGAGCAGTTCTTC. Translated, it gives CASSRLIVSGRAGNEQFF.

This clonotype was detected a few times. The chain employs TRBV6-6 and TRBJ1-5, with D uncertain. Germline V gives CDR1 MNHNY, CDR2 SVGAGI (reference sequence). The CDR3 is 14 amino acids. V lost 2 bases and J 0 bases, leaving 5 bases between the germline ends. CDR3 amino acids: CASSYAYSNQPQHF. CDR3 nucleotide sequence: TGTGCCAGCAGTTACGCCTATAGCAATCAGCCCCAGCATTTT.

V and J are TRBV11-2 and TRBJ2-7; D unresolved. CDR3 length equals 12 residues. Germline V gene sequence: CDR1 SGHAT, CDR2 FQNNGV. V was clipped by 1 base and J by 5 bases, with 6 bases between them. The CDR3 bases are TGTGCCAGCAGCTTAGGTTTAGACGAGCAGTACTTC. It yields the protein CASSLGLDEQYF.

This clonotype was detected a few times. The genes are TRBV3-1 and TRBJ2-5; D is undetermined. V shed 1 base and J shed 5 bases, with 14 bases lying between them. Germline V gene data show CDR1 as LGHDT and CDR2 as YNNKEL (reference sequence). The CDR3 extends over 15 amino acids. Here the CDR3 DNA reads TGTGCCAGCAGCCAAGGACACCCCGGTAGGGAGACCCAGTACTTC. It is translated as CASSQGHPGRETQYF.

This chain links TRBV9 with TRBJ1-2; D is ambiguous. From germline, CDR1 is SGDLS and CDR2 YYNGEE. Trimming shortened V by 4 bases and J by 0 bases, and 13 bases separated the two germline ends. The CDR3 totals 15 residues. The CDR3 sequence: CASSLFGGANYGYTF. DNA for the CDR3: TGTGCCAGCAGCCTTTTCGGCGGAGCTAACTATGGCTACACCTTC. Using reference TRBV9 and TRBJ1-2 for the parts outside the CDR3, the full variable domain is DSGVTQTPKHLITATGQRVTLRCSPRSGDLSVYWYQQSLDQGLQFLIQYYNGEERAKGNILERFSAQQFPDLHSELNLSSLELGDSALYFCASSLFGGANYGYTFGSGTRLTVV.

Ten or more counts support this clonotype. One junction end disagrees with the germline gene, perhaps due to a read error. The V call is TRBV5-4, the J call TRBJ2-7; no definite D call. This CDR3 comprises 12 residues. Per germline, CDR1 SGHNT and CDR2 YYREEE (reference sequence). CDR3 protein: CASSLAGENSDF. In nucleotides, the CDR3 is TGTGCCAGCAGCTTGGCCGGTGAGAACAGCGACTTC.

In this sample, this clonotype turned up many times. The CDR3 nucleotides are TGTGCCATCAGTGTTACAATTCCTTCCGAGCAGTACTTC. Its translation: CAISVTIPSEQYF. The gene calls are TRBV10-3 and TRBJ2-7, with D hard to call. V was shortened by 4 bases and J by 6 bases, with 13 bases between the two germline ends. The CDR3 runs 13 residues. Germline-derived CDR1 and CDR2 are ENHRY and SYGVKD.

This clonotype was seen at least ten times. The chain uses TRBV12-5 and TRBJ2-6; 10 nucleotides line up with TRBD2. Germline V gives CDR1 LGHNT, CDR2 FRNRAP. With V trimmed by 6 bases and J by 2 bases, 4 bases remained unmatched. CDR3 length: 16 amino acids. The CDR3 loop is CASGSGTSAGANVLTF. CDR3 DNA sequence: TGTGCTAGTGGATCCGGGACTAGCGCTGGGGCCAACGTCCTGACTTTC.

This chain links TRBV6-2 or TRBV6-3 with TRBJ2-7, with TRBD1 matching over 7 bases. The germline gives CDR1 MNHEY, CDR2 SVGEGT. The V segment lost 4 bases and the J segment 2 bases; nucleotides outside the gene matches: 11. This CDR3 comprises 16 residues. The CDR3, as DNA: TGTGCCAGCAGTTCACCGGAATGGACAGGTACCTACGAGCAGTACTTC. Translating gives CASSSPEWTGTYEQYF.

In this sample, this clonotype turned up many times. This chain uses TRBV12-3 or TRBV12-4 with TRBJ2-1; 7 positions match TRBD2. This CDR3 is built from 15 residues. The ends lost 5 bases at V and 4 bases at J; junction bases unmatched: 8. CDR3 in amino acids: CASSNPGLPYNEQFF. CDR3 nucleotide sequence: TGTGCCAGCAGTAACCCGGGACTACCTTACAATGAGCAGTTCTTC.

This clonotype has a handful of counts. This rearrangement joins TRBV25-1 to TRBJ2-5; tentative D call: TRBD1 (6 bases). Germline CDR1 MGHDK, CDR2 SYGVNS. The CDR3 is made up of 13 amino acids. Trimming removed 4 bases from V and 5 bases from J, with 11 bases in between. The CDR3 DNA is TGTGCCAGCAGTGGGGGGCTTGGGGAGACCCAGTACTTC. It codes for CASSGGLGETQYF.

This clonotype has just a few counts. The J gene is TRBJ1-2, the V gene TRBV29-1; D is possibly TRBD1 (5 bases). The CDR3 has 13 amino acids. Germline CDR1 and CDR2: SQVTM and ANQGSEA. Between the trimmed V and J ends, which lost 0 bases and 2 bases, there was a span of 7 bases. CDR3 amino acids: CSVEDPGNYGYTF. CDR3 coding DNA: TGCAGCGTTGAAGATCCAGGGAACTATGGCTACACCTTC.

The sample holds a few counts of this clonotype. The J gene is TRBJ2-1, the V gene TRBV6-1; 15 bases match TRBD2. The germline V gene encodes CDR1 MNHNS and CDR2 SASEGT. The CDR3 runs to 16 residues. Trimming at V came to 3 bases and at J to 8 bases, leaving 5 bases not matched to a gene. The CDR3 reads CASSDGLAGGVDEQFF. The CDR3 DNA reads as TGTGCCAGCAGTGACGGACTAGCGGGAGGGGTGGATGAGCAGTTCTTC.

DNA for the CDR3: TGTGCCAGCAGCTTCCTAGCGGGAGGGCCACTCCACAATGAGCAGTTCTTC. Amino acid sequence: CASSFLAGGPLHNEQFF. V gene TRBV7-3 combines with J gene TRBJ2-1; TRBD2 matches 12 bases. The CDR3 loop spans 17 amino acids. Looked up from germline, CDR1 is SGHTA and CDR2 is FQGTGA. V dropped 3 bases and J dropped 5; count of bases not matched to a gene: 8.

The V and J genes are TRBV7-2 and TRBJ1-2, with no clear D. With 3 bases removed from V and 2 bases from J, the gap between germline ends came to 7 bases. Germline V gives CDR1 SGHTA, CDR2 FQGNSA. The CDR3 sequence is 13 residues long. The CDR3 protein is CASSLTQNYGYTF. DNA for the CDR3: TGTGCCAGCAGCTTGACACAGAACTATGGCTACACCTTC.

This sequence joins TRBV9 and TRBJ1-6; 10 bases line up with TRBD1. This CDR3 has 15 residues. CDR1 is SGDLS and CDR2 is YYNGEE in the germline V gene. V lost 4 bases, J lost 8 bases, and 6 bases stayed unmatched. DNA for the CDR3: TGTGCCAGCAGCTTAACCGGGACAGGGGATTCACCCCTCCACTTT. Protein product: CASSLTGTGDSPLHF.

The table lists this clonotype with a few counts. The chain couples TRBV29-1 to TRBJ2-5; 8 positions agree with TRBD1. This CDR3 has 13 amino acids. With V trimmed by 7 bases and J by 2 bases, 6 bases remained unmatched. Germline V gene sequence: CDR1 SQVTM, CDR2 ANQGSEA. CDR3 bases: TGCAGCGCCTCCGGGACAGGACAAGAGACCCAGTACTTC. As protein: CSASGTGQETQYF.

Many counts were recorded for this clonotype. The V gene is TRBV27, the J gene TRBJ1-3; D is uncertain. In germline, CDR1 is MNHEY, CDR2 SMNVEV (reference sequence). V was pared by 5 bases and J by 0 bases, with 8 bases between. The CDR3 consists of 14 residues. CDR3 nucleotide sequence: TGTGCCAGCAGTGGACGGCTCTCTGGAAACACCATATATTTT. Translating it yields CASSGRLSGNTIYF.

There are many counts of this clonotype. The chain joins TRBV5-1 to TRBJ1-2; no definite D call. The CDR3 covers 13 residues. Trimming removed 3 bases from V and 7 bases from J, with 13 bases in between. Germline V lookup: CDR1 SGHRS, CDR2 YFSETQ. CDR3 nucleotides: TGCGCCAGCAGCTCCACAGCCTTACTTGGCTACACCTTC. Translated, it gives CASSSTALLGYTF.

This clonotype was seen more than once but under ten times. This chain uses TRBV3-1 with TRBJ2-3; unclear D gene. V shed 0 bases and J shed 0 bases, with 7 bases lying between them. Germline values: CDR1 LGHDT, CDR2 YNNKEL (reference sequence). The CDR3 extends over 15 amino acids. As DNA, the CDR3 is TGTGCCAGCAGCCAAGATGCAGGAAGCACAGATACGCAGTATTTT. This sequence encodes CASSQDAGSTDTQYF.

This clonotype turned up a few times. The chain joins TRBV10-3 to TRBJ1-5, with TRBD1 identical over 7 bases. Trimming took 8 bases from V and 3 from J; bases not matched to a gene: 7. The CDR3 has 14 amino acids. The germline CDR1 and CDR2 sequences are ENHRY and SYGVKD. The CDR3 sequence: CAISGQMANQPQHF. Written as DNA, the CDR3 is TGTGCCATCTCGGGACAGATGGCCAATCAGCCCCAGCATTTT.

This clonotype came up many times. The rearrangement joins TRBV27 to TRBJ2-4, with D possibly TRBD1 on 5 matching bases. The CDR3 has 14 residues. CDR1 and CDR2 from the germline V gene are MNHEY and SMNVEV (reference sequence). The V and J ends lost 6 bases and 7 bases respectively, with 16 bases between them. The CDR3: CASSPAGIRNIQYF. The CDR3 bases are TGTGCCAGCAGCCCCGCAGGGATACGCAACATTCAGTACTTC.